This TCR beta chain came from a study of identical twins. This CDR3 comprises 13 residues. Trimming removed 4 bases at V and 11 bases at J, with 18 bases between. CDR1 is SGHDN, CDR2 FVKESK, per germline. Study-wide results and caveats: Monozygotic twin pairs showed more out-of-frame TCR alpha sharing than models estimated. A lower insertion count was a feature of abundant cord blood beta clonotypes, with no such feature in memory repertoires.

A remark on this clonotype: Its antigen is not identified.

Each CDR3 protein is one row after TCRdb ran MiXCR on the 5' RACE reads. The data contain about 690,000 distinct CDR3 sequences, less than 25% of them singletons. The sample also formed part of further work on T cells expressing NK-cell markers. From that study: As a fraction of CD8+ T cells, dominant NKG2C+ clonotypes reached about 1.0-8% in a handful of donors. The CD3+CD56-NKG2C+ fraction was also led by these clonotypes in a handful of donors.

Sequences were obtained from PBMCs. The chain combines TRBV14 with TRBJ2-7, with D possibly being TRBD2 (6 bases). This clonotype was obtained from a woman younger than 30 in good health. Here the CDR3 DNA reads TGTGCCAGCAGCCGTAGGATGGACTGGAGGGAGTACTTC. Translated: CASSRRMDWREYF.